The entry that follows covers one TCR beta chain sequence. No antigen is known for it. These data originate in a study of PD-1 blockade in classical Hodgkin lymphoma. Study findings and constraints: Before treatment, complete responders showed about the same diversity as newly diagnosed patients. Unlike CD8+ TCR diversity, which did not rise significantly by C4D1, CD4+ TCR diversity did. Differences between repertoires have undefined causes, possibly disease activity or prior therapy.

V lost 4 bases to trimming and J lost 2 bases, with 9 bases between them. The CDR3 sequence is 13 residues long. The germline V gene has CDR1 SGDLS and CDR2 YYNGEE. Data came from immunoSEQ multiplex PCR; TCRdb stores just in-frame clones and leaves some out. The sample lists approximately 25,000 clones; approximately 80% were seen once. Brentuximab vedotin exposure varied, and every patient relapsed after autologous stem cell transplantation. Best overall response was complete response, partial response or progressive disease in these relapsed/refractory classical Hodgkin lymphoma patients. The clonotype comes from a human donor with classical Hodgkin lymphoma. This chain links TRBV9 with TRBJ2-5, with unresolved D. The material was peripheral blood mononuclear cells (PBMCs), obtained before the second cycle of nivolumab. DNA of the CDR3: TGTGCCAGCAGCCCCCGTACACAAGAGACCCAGTACTTC. As protein: CASSPRTQETQYF.